The rows below give T cell receptor beta chains drawn from one sample of a study of T-cell reconstitution after alpha-beta-depleted transplantation in children. TCRdb reanalysed the PCR reads using MiXCR and keeps one entry per CDR3 protein. The sample has 300,000 or so distinct CDR3 sequences; 9.9% are singletons. The specimen was PBMCs from the stem cell graft donor, collected from the stem cell graft. The receptor set was obtained from a human donor who donated a stem cell graft to a child with SCID. CDR3s include the opening cysteine and the closing phenylalanine or tryptophan. The order of the fields is D gene, J gene, clone size, V gene, CDR3 DNA, CDR3 protein. The D gene is left open where the match is weak. Some rows have no size entry. The others give once, few or many, or a class for an expanded clone.

-	TRBJ2-3	few	TRBV10-3	TGTGCCATCAGTGAGGTACTAGGCGCTAGCACAGATACGCAGTATTTT	CAISEVLGASTDTQYF
-	TRBJ2-2	few	TRBV19	TGTGCCAGTAGCCTCGGGATCGTCACGACCACCGGGGAGCTGTTTTTT	CASSLGIVTTTGELFF
TRBD2	TRBJ2-3	once	TRBV4-2	TGTGCCAGCAGCCCCCGGGGAGCGGGGCCTAGCACAGATACGCAGTATTTT	CASSPRGAGPSTDTQYF
-	TRBJ2-7	-	TRBV12-3/TRBV12-4	TGTGCCAGCAGTTTAACAAACTCCTACGAGCAGTACTTC	CASSLTNSYEQYF
-	TRBJ2-3	-	TRBV7-9	TGTGCCAGCAGCTCCCAGGAGGCGGGGACGTCAGATACGCAGTATTTT	CASSSQEAGTSDTQYF
-	TRBJ1-2	few	TRBV12-3/TRBV12-4	TGTGCCAGCAGTCTCTATCCCTCGGCGTACACCTTC	CASSLYPSAYTF
TRBD2	TRBJ2-2	-	TRBV9	TGTGCCAGCAGCCTAAGTGTGGGACTAACCACCGGGGAGCTGTTTTTT	CASSLSVGLTTGELFF
-	TRBJ2-1	few	TRBV6-1	TGTGCCAGCAGCCCCGAGTGGGGGGCGCCCTTTGAGCAGTTCTTC	CASSPEWGAPFEQFF
-	TRBJ2-3	-	TRBV7-3	TGTGCCAGCAGCTATAACCGGGGAGATACGCAGTATTTT	CASSYNRGDTQYF
TRBD1	TRBJ2-7	-	TRBV29-1	TGCAGCGTTTCACGGGACAGAGCCTACGAGCAGTACTTC	CSVSRDRAYEQYF
-	TRBJ1-5	-	TRBV20-1	TGCAGTGCTGGACCACAGGGAGATCAGCCCCAGCATTTT	CSAGPQGDQPQHF
-	TRBJ2-5	-	TRBV19	TGTGCCAGTAGTATCCCCCCGACCCAGTACTTC	CASSIPPTQYF
-	TRBJ1-2	few	TRBV29-1	TGCAGCATACTCTCGACAGAATATTATGGCTACACCTTC	CSILSTEYYGYTF
TRBD2	TRBJ2-1	many	TRBV29-1	TGCAGCGTTGAAGGACTAGCGAATGAGCAGTTCTTC	CSVEGLANEQFF
-	TRBJ2-7	-	TRBV5-1	TGCGCCAGCAGCTTGGTTGAGGGTAGCTCCTACGAGCAGTACTTC	CASSLVEGSSYEQYF
-	TRBJ2-5	-	TRBV29-1	TGCAGCGTTGAAAAGTCGGGTTCGCGAGAGACCCAGTACTTC	CSVEKSGSRETQYF
-	TRBJ1-1	few	TRBV27	TGTGCCAGCAGGGGATTGACAGGTCGCACTGAAGCTTTCTTT	CASRGLTGRTEAFF
-	TRBJ2-1	-	TRBV7-6	TGTGCCAGCAGCTTAACGAGAGCTAGTGAGCAGTTCTTC	CASSLTRASEQFF
-	TRBJ1-1	few	TRBV5-1	TGCGCCAGCAGCCCGCCGAATGAGAACACTGAAGCTTTCTTT	CASSPPNENTEAFF
-	TRBJ2-5	few	TRBV5-1	TGCGCCAGCAGCCCCGGGGCAGGGGAGACGAAGACCCAGTACTTC	CASSPGAGETKTQYF
TRBD2	TRBJ2-1	many	TRBV3-1	TGTGCCAGCAGATCCGGGACTAGCGTTTACAATGAGCAGTTCTTC	CASRSGTSVYNEQFF
-	TRBJ1-5	few	TRBV20-1	TGCAGTGCTTCGACTCCATATAGCAATCAGCCCCAGCATTTT	CSASTPYSNQPQHF
TRBD2	TRBJ2-1	many	TRBV20-1	TGCAGTGCTAGAACGAAGGGCGGGGGGGCCTACAATGAGCAGTTCTTC	CSARTKGGGAYNEQFF
TRBD1	TRBJ1-5	-	TRBV12-3/TRBV12-4	TGTGCCAGCAGTTTTCAGGGGGCAAGCAATCAGCCCCAGCATTTT	CASSFQGASNQPQHF
-	TRBJ2-7	-	TRBV11-1	TGTGCCAGCAGCTTAGGTGGGATGGGGCACCCCTTCTCCTACGAGCAGTACTTC	CASSLGGMGHPFSYEQYF
-	TRBJ2-5	few	TRBV20-1	TGCAGTGCTAGAGATGGCCAGCGCATCCAAGAGACCCAGTACTTC	CSARDGQRIQETQYF
TRBD1	TRBJ1-1	many	TRBV5-1	TGCGCCAGCAGCGAAAGTACAGGGGGCGAGAGGAACACTGAAGCTTTCTTT	CASSESTGGERNTEAFF
-	TRBJ2-5	-	TRBV2	TGTGCCAGCAGTGGACGGGCCTCTCGGGAGACCCAGTACTTC	CASSGRASRETQYF
TRBD2	TRBJ2-5	-	TRBV4-2	TGTGCCAGCAGCCAAGCAACAGCGGGGGACCAAGAGACCCAGTACTTC	CASSQATAGDQETQYF
-	TRBJ2-6	few	TRBV12-3/TRBV12-4	TGTGCCAGCAGTTTTACTGGGGCCAACGTCCTGACTTTC	CASSFTGANVLTF
-	TRBJ2-7	few	TRBV29-1	TGCAGCGTTGAAGAGTTACTCGGTCTGAACTACGAGCAGTACTTC	CSVEELLGLNYEQYF
-	TRBJ2-7	few	TRBV7-6	TGTGCCAGCAGCTCTAGGGAAGGCTACGAGCAGTACTTC	CASSSREGYEQYF
TRBD2	TRBJ2-3	many	TRBV3-1	TGTGCCAGCAGCCTTACTAGCGGTAGCACAGATACGCAGTATTTT	CASSLTSGSTDTQYF
-	TRBJ2-7	-	TRBV7-8	TGTGCCAGCAGCTTAGCGCAAGTCTACGAGCAGTACTTC	CASSLAQVYEQYF
-	TRBJ2-3	-	TRBV12-3/TRBV12-4	TGTGCCAGCAGTTTGAGTGTGACTAGCACAGATACGCAGTATTTT	CASSLSVTSTDTQYF
-	TRBJ2-6	few	TRBV5-1	TGCGCCAGCAGCTTGGACCTCTCTGGGGCCAACGTCCTGACTTTC	CASSLDLSGANVLTF
-	TRBJ2-5	few	TRBV4-1	TGCGCCAGCAGCCCTCGGGGTTTGGAGGAGACCCAGTACTTC	CASSPRGLEETQYF
-	TRBJ1-2	-	TRBV5-1	TGCGCCAGCAGCCCCGGGACAACCAACTATGGCTACACCTTC	CASSPGTTNYGYTF
-	TRBJ2-3	many	TRBV29-1	TGCAGCGCCCCGAGGGGGGCGGCTCCTGATACGCAGTATTTT	CSAPRGAAPDTQYF
-	TRBJ1-5	few	TRBV2	TGTGCCTTCTCGAGGTCCCTGGGGGGAATAAGCAATCAGCCCCAGCATTTT	CAFSRSLGGISNQPQHF
-	TRBJ2-7	-	TRBV7-7	TGTGCTAGCAGCTCCCCGACGGGCACGCAGTACTTC	CASSSPTGTQYF
-	TRBJ2-7	many	TRBV3-1	TGTGCCAGCGGGGGCCCAAGCTACGAGCAGTACTTC	CASGGPSYEQYF
TRBD1	TRBJ2-5	-	TRBV2	TGTGCCAGCAGAGGGACAGGGGATCCCAAGACCCAGTACTTC	CASRGTGDPKTQYF
TRBD2	TRBJ2-3	few	TRBV27	TGTGCCAGCAGTCCTCGAACTAGCGGGGTAGATACGCAGTATTTT	CASSPRTSGVDTQYF
-	TRBJ2-2	-	TRBV27	TGTGCCAGCAGTTTCGGTCCAGAACTGTTTTTT	CASSFGPELFF
-	TRBJ2-2	many	TRBV2	TGTGCCAGCAGCCCCACCGGGGAGCTGTTTTTT	CASSPTGELFF
TRBD1	TRBJ2-1	-	TRBV5-6	TGTGCCAGCAGCAGGGGGGACAGGGACAATGAGCAGTTCTTC	CASSRGDRDNEQFF
-	TRBJ2-5	-	TRBV20-1	TGCAGTGCTACAATAGAGACCCAGTACTTC	CSATIETQYF
-	TRBJ2-7	-	TRBV5-1	TGCGCCAGCAGCTTGGCCGTGGACACCGGCTCCTACGAGCAGTACTTC	CASSLAVDTGSYEQYF
TRBD2	TRBJ2-2	-	TRBV5-1	TGCGCCAGCAGCATGCTTAGCGGGACGAACACCGGGGAGCTGTTTTTT	CASSMLSGTNTGELFF
-	TRBJ1-5	-	TRBV4-1	TGCGCCAGCAGCCAGGGGAGGATAGGTTTTTTTAGCAATCAGCCCCAGCATTTT	CASSQGRIGFFSNQPQHF